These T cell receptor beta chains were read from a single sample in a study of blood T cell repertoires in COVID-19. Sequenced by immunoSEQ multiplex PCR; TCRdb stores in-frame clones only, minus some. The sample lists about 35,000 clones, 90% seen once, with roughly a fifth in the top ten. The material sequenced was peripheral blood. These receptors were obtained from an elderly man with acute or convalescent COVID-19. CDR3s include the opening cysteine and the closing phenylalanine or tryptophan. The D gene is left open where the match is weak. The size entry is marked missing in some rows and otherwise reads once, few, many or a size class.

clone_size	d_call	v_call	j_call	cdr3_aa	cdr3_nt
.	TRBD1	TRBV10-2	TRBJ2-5	CASSVQGARGETQYF	TGCGCCAGCTCCGTACAGGGGGCGAGAGGAGAGACCCAGTACTTC
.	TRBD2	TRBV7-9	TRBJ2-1	CASSLALAGRYEQFF	TGTGCCAGCAGCTTAGCCCTAGCGGGGAGATATGAGCAGTTCTTC
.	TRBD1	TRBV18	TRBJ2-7	CASSPTGGDSGSYEQYF	TGTGCCAGCTCACCAACAGGGGGAGATTCGGGCTCCTACGAGCAGTACTTC
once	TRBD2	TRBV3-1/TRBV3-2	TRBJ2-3	CASSLQTSGVRDTQYF	TGTGCCAGCAGCCTCCAGACTAGCGGGGTAAGAGATACGCAGTATTTT
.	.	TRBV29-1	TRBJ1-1	CSVRIGSANTEAFF	TGCAGCGTGCGGATCGGGTCTGCGAACACTGAAGCTTTCTTT
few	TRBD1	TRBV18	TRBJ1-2	CASSPTTGPSYAGSF	TGTGCCAGCTCACCCACGACAGGGCCATCGTATGCTGGCTCCTTC
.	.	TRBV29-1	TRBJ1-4	CSVEEGTGTEKLFF	TGCAGCGTTGAAGAAGGAACAGGGACCGAAAAACTGTTTTTT
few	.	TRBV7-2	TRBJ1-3	CASSQSSGSSGNTIYF	TGTGCCAGCAGCCAATCGTCGGGGAGCTCTGGAAACACCATATATTTT
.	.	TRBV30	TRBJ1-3	CAWGPGNTIYF	TGTGCCTGGGGGCCTGGAAACACCATATATTTT
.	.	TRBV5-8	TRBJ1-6	CASSLETLTGLNSPLHF	TGTGCCAGCAGCTTGGAAACTTTGACAGGACTGAATTCACCCCTCCACTTT
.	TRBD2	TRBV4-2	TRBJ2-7	CASSQQISGGALKQYF	TGTGCCAGCAGCCAGCAAATTAGCGGGGGGGCGTTAAAGCAGTACTTC
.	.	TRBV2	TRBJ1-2	CASSELRQPLSDYTF	TGTGCCAGCAGTGAATTGCGACAGCCACTTTCGGACTACACCTTC
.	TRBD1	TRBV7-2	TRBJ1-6	CASSFATGGNSPLHF	TGTGCCAGCAGCTTTGCGACAGGGGGGAATTCACCCCTCCACTTT
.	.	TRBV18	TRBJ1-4	CASSPEQGSLNEKLFF	TGTGCCAGCTCACCCGAACAGGGATCCTTAAATGAAAAACTGTTTTTT
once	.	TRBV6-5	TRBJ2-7	CASSYASGESYEQYF	TGTGCCAGCAGTTACGCGTCAGGGGAGTCCTACGAGCAGTACTTC
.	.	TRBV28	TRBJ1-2	CASSLGGRLGGYTF	TGTGCCAGCAGTTTGGGGGGGCGATTGGGTGGCTACACCTTC
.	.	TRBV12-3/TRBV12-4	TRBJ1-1	CASSAQEDTEAFF	TGTGCCAGCAGTGCGCAGGAGGACACTGAAGCTTTCTTT
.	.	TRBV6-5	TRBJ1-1	CASSNPRTEAFF	TGTGCCAGCAGTAACCCGCGGACTGAAGCTTTCTTT
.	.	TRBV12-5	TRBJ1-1	CASGLPWTDKAFF	TGTGCTAGTGGTCTTCCCTGGACGGACAAAGCTTTCTTT
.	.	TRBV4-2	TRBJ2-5	CASSQDWVRAPTGETQYF	TGTGCCAGCAGCCAAGATTGGGTGCGAGCCCCGACGGGAGAGACCCAGTACTTC
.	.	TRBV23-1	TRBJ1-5	CASSQKPRGSNQPQHF	TGCGCCAGCAGTCAAAAGCCACGGGGGAGCAATCAGCCCCAGCATTTT
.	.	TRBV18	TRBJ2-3	CASSPRTPNTDTQYF	TGTGCCAGCTCACCACGGACTCCGAACACAGATACGCAGTATTTT